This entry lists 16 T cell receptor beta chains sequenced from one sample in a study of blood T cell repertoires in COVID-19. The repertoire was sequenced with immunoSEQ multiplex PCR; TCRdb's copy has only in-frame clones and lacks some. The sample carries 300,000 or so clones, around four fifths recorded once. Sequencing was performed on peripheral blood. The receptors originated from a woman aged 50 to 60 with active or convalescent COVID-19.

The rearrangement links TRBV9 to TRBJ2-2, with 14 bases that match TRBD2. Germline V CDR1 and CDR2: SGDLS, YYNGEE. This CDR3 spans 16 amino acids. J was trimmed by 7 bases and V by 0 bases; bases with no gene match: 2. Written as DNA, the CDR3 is TGTGCCAGCAGCGTAGGACTAGCGGGAGGGTTCGGGGAGCTGTTTTTT. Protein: CASSVGLAGGFGELFF. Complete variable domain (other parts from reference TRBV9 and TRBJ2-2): DSGVTQTPKHLITATGQRVTLRCSPRSGDLSVYWYQQSLDQGLQFLIQYYNGEERAKGNILERFSAQQFPDLHSELNLSSLELGDSALYFCASSVGLAGGFGELFFGEGSRLTVL.

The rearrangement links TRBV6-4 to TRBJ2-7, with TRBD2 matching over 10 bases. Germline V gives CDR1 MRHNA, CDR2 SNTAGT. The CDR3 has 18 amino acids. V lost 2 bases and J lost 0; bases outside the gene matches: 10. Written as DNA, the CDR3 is TGTGCCAGCAGTGACCCAACTAGCGGGGATTTCAACTCCTACGAGCAGTACTTC. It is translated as CASSDPTSGDFNSYEQYF.

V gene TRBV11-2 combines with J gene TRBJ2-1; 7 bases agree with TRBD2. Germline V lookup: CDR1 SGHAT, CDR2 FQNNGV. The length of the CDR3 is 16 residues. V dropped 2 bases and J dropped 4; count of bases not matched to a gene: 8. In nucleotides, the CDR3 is TGTGCCAGCAGCTTATTACTCCTAGCGGCATACAATGAGCAGTTCTTC. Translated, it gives CASSLLLLAAYNEQFF.

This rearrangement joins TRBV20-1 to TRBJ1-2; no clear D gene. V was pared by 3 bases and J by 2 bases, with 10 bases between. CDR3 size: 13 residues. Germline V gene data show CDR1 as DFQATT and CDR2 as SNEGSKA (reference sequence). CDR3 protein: CSASGSGNYGYTF. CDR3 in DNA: TGCAGTGCTAGTGGTTCCGGGAACTATGGCTACACCTTC.

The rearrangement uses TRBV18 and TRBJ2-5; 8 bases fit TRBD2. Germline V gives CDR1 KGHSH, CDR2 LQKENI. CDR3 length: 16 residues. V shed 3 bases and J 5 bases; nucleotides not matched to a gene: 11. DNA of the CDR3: TGTGCCAGCTCACCGACTCTAGCGGGCTTCGGGGAGACCCAGTACTTC. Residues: CASSPTLAGFGETQYF.

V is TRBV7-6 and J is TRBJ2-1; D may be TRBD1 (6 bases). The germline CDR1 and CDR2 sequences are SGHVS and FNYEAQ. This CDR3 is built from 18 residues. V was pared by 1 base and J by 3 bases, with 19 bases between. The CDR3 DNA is TGTGCCAGCAGCTTAGGAGTTAGTCGTCAGGGGATCTACAATGAGCAGTTCTTC. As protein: CASSLGVSRQGIYNEQFF.

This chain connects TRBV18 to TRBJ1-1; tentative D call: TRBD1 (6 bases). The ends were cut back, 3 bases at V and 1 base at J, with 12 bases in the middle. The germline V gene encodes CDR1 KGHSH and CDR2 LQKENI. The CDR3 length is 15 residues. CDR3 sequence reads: CASSPIGGENTEAFF. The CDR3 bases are TGTGCCAGCTCACCTATAGGGGGGGAGAACACTGAAGCTTTCTTT.

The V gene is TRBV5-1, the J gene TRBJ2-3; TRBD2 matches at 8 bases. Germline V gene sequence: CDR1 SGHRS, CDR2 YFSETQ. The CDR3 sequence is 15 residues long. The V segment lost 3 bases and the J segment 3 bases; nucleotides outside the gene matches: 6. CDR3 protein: CASSSGGGWTDTQYF. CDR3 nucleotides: TGCGCCAGCAGCTCCGGGGGGGGTTGGACAGATACGCAGTATTTT.

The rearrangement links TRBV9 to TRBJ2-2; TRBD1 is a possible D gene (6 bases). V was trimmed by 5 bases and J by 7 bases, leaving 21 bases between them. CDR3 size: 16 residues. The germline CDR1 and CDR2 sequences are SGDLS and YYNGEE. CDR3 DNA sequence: TGTGCCAGCAGGCCAGGGGCTAGGGGTCTTAGCGGGGAGCTGTTTTTT. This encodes CASRPGARGLSGELFF. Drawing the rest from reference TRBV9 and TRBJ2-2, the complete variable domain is DSGVTQTPKHLITATGQRVTLRCSPRSGDLSVYWYQQSLDQGLQFLIQYYNGEERAKGNILERFSAQQFPDLHSELNLSSLELGDSALYFCASRPGARGLSGELFFGEGSRLTVL.

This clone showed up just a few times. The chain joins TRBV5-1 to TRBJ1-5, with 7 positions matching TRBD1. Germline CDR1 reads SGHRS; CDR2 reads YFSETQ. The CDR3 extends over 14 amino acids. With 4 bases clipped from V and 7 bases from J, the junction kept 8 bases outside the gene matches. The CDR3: CASSVTGFNQPQHF. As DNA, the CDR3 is TGCGCCAGCAGCGTGACAGGGTTCAACCAGCCCCAGCATTTT.

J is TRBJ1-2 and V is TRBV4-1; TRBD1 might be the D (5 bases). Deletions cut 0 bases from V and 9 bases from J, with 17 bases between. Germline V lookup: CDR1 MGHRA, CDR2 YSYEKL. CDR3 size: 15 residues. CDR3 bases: TGCGCCAGCAGCCAAGAATCTAGGGCAGGGTCGAGCTACACCTTC. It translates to CASSQESRAGSSYTF.

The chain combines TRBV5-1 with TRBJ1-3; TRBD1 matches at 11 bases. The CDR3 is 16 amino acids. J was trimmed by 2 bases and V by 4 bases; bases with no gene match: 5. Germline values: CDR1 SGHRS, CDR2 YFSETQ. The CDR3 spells CASSQGTGGPGNTIYF. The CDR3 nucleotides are TGCGCCAGCAGCCAAGGGACAGGGGGACCTGGAAACACCATATATTTT.

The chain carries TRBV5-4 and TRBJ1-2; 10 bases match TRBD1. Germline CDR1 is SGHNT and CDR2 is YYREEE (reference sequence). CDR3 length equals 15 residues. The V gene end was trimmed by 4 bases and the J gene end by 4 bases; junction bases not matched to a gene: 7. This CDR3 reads CASSAGTGDFYGYTF. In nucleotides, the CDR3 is TGTGCCAGCAGCGCCGGGACAGGGGATTTCTATGGCTACACCTTC.

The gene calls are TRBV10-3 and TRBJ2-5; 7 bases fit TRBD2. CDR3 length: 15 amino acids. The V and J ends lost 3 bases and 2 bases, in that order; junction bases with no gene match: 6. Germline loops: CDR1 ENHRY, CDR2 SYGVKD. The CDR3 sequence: CAISEPSGGQETQYF. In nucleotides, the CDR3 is TGTGCCATCAGTGAACCCTCGGGGGGACAAGAGACCCAGTACTTC.

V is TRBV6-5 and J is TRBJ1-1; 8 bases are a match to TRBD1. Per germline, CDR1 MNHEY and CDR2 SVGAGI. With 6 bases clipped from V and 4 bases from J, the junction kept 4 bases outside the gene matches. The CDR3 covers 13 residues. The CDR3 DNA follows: TGTGCCAGCAGCCTCGGACAGGGCACTGAAGCTTTCTTT. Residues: CASSLGQGTEAFF.

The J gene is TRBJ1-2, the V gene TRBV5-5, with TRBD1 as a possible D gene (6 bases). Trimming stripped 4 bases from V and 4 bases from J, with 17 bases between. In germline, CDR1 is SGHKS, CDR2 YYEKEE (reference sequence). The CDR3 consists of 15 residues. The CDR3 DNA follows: TGTGCCAGCAGCCCCCTACGGGGGGCTCTCTATGGCTACACCTTC. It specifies CASSPLRGALYGYTF.